This T cell receptor (beta chain) was obtained from a study of CD8 T cells in ankylosing spondylitis. General study results and limits: Clones linked to disease, bearing a CD8+ phenotype, were relatively rare in peripheral blood. Ankylosing spondylitis blood appeared to carry a characteristic TCR beta motif of roughly 8 highly homologous variants.

Of note for this clonotype: Its antigen is still unknown.

Each CDR3 protein gets one entry after TCRdb re-called the 5' RACE reads with MiXCR. The sample records 800,000 to 900,000 distinct CDR3 sequences, 10% to 15% being singletons. Deletions cut 3 bases from V and 0 bases from J, with 12 bases between. The germline V gene encodes CDR1 SGHTA and CDR2 FQGNSA. The length of the CDR3 is 15 residues. The source material was blood, either unsorted or a sorted T cell fraction (not recorded which). The chain combines TRBV7-2 with TRBJ2-7, with D possibly matching TRBD1 (6 bases). This TCR was recovered from a male donor with ankylosing spondylitis. The CDR3 region has the DNA TGTGCCAGCAGCTTCTTACCGGGACACTCCTACGAGCAGTACTTC. As protein: CASSFLPGHSYEQYF.